The 4 T cell receptor beta chains below come from one sample, sequenced in a study of identical twins. TCRdb reprocessed the 5' RACE reads via MiXCR and lists one record per CDR3 protein. The sample yields 280,000 or so distinct CDR3 sequences, roughly 8.6% seen once. This same sample was also part of a study on yellow fever vaccine responses in identical twins.

The material sequenced was memory (CD45RO+) T cells sorted from blood. The receptors originated from a young woman in good health.

This clonotype was found a few times. The V and J genes are TRBV5-1 and TRBJ2-3; D is possibly TRBD1 or TRBD2 (5 bases each). The CDR3 covers 17 residues. The V end lost 4 bases, the J end lost 0 bases, and 18 bases lay between the germline ends. In germline, CDR1 is SGHRS, CDR2 YFSETQ. The CDR3 here is CASSPGSGGWSTDTQYF. In nucleotides, the CDR3 is TGCGCCAGCAGCCCGGGGTCTGGGGGTTGGAGCACAGATACGCAGTATTTT. Together with reference TRBV5-1 and TRBJ2-3, the CDR3 gives the full variable domain: KAGVTQTPRYLIKTRGQQVTLSCSPISGHRSVSWYQQTPGQGLQFLFEYFSETQRNKGNFPGRFSGRQFSNSRSEMNVSTLELGDSALYLCASSPGSGGWSTDTQYFGPGTRLTVL.

This clonotype was seen a handful of times. The CDR3 DNA follows: TGTGCCAGCAGTAGACAGGGCGAGGGCACTGAAGCTTTCTTT. It codes for CASSRQGEGTEAFF. The chain couples TRBV6-4 to TRBJ1-1, with 7 bases identical to TRBD1. J lost 4 bases, V lost 5 bases, and 7 bases had no gene match. Per the germline V gene, CDR1 is MRHNA and CDR2 is SNTAGT. This CDR3 comprises 14 residues.

This clonotype was recorded a few times. V usage is TRBV23-1 and J usage is TRBJ2-5, with 9 bases lining up with TRBD1. TRBV23-1 is an ORF, with its function uncertain. V was pared by 2 bases and J by 4 bases, with 2 bases of the junction left unmatched. This CDR3 has 14 residues. The CDR3 loop reads CASSQEQGAETQYF. The CDR3 nucleotides read TGCGCCAGCAGTCAAGAACAGGGGGCAGAGACCCAGTACTTC.

This clonotype was observed many times. It is unclear where the CDR3 begins or ends on the DNA, so no DNA is shown, and the CDR3 is as TCRdb lists it. This chain connects TRBV21-1 to TRBJ2-2. TRBV21-1 is tagged as a pseudogene. The CDR3 numbers 13 amino acids, ends counted. The CDR3 is CASILGNTGELFF.